The 8 T cell receptor beta chains presented below share a single source sample, sequenced in a study of blood T cell repertoires in COVID-19. Assay used: immunoSEQ multiplex PCR; TCRdb lists only in-frame clones, some missing. Of 200,000 to 250,000 clones detected, approximately 83% appear once; the ten largest clones hold 4.5% to 5%. The sequenced sample consisted of PBMCs or T cells enriched from blood (not recorded which). These receptors all come from a woman aged 50 to 60 who had been exposed to COVID-19.

The CDR3 DNA sequence: TGTGCCAGCAGCGTAGCGTCAGGGAACTATGGCTACACCTTC. Its translation: CASSVASGNYGYTF. The chain links TRBV9 to TRBJ1-2, with D perhaps matching TRBD1 (5 bases). This CDR3 region has 14 residues. Germline V gene lookup returns CDR1 SGDLS and CDR2 YYNGEE. The V end was cut by 0 bases, the J end by 2 bases, with 8 bases between.

The gene calls are TRBV6-5 and TRBJ1-5, with D unclear. The germline gives CDR1 MNHEY, CDR2 SVGAGI. The CDR3 runs 13 residues. The ends were cut back, 5 bases at V and 3 bases at J, with 8 bases in the middle. DNA for the CDR3: TGTGCCAGCAGTCGAGGGTACAATCAGCCCCAGCATTTT. Translated: CASSRGYNQPQHF.

The chain uses TRBV10-1 and TRBJ2-7; D is uncertain. The V end lost 7 bases, the J end lost 6 bases, and 16 bases lay between the germline ends. This CDR3 contains 13 residues. The germline gives CDR1 WNHNN, CDR2 SYGVQD (reference sequence). The CDR3 coding sequence is TGCGCCAGCACCCAAACCAGGAACGGCGAGCAGTACTTC. The encoded protein is CASTQTRNGEQYF.

The CDR3 region has the DNA TGTGCCAGCAGTTCCACAGGGAACACTGAAGCTTTCTTT. Protein: CASSSTGNTEAFF. V usage is TRBV28 and J usage is TRBJ1-1; the D gene is possibly TRBD1 (5 bases). The germline gives CDR1 MDHEN, CDR2 SYDVKM. The V gene lost 4 bases and the J gene lost 1 base, with 7 bases spanning the gap. The CDR3 runs to 13 residues.

The chain employs TRBV30 and TRBJ1-3; 9 nucleotides agree with TRBD1. The length of the CDR3 is 15 residues. V was pared by 0 bases and J by 8 bases, with 8 bases of the junction left unmatched. The germline V gene has CDR1 GTSNPN and CDR2 SVGIG (reference sequence). The CDR3 bases are TGTGCCTGGAGTGTACAGGGGACAGGGCGTGACACCATATATTTT. Encoded protein: CAWSVQGTGRDTIYF.

V usage is TRBV5-1 and J usage is TRBJ1-1, with TRBD1 as a possible D gene (6 bases). The CDR3 is made up of 15 amino acids. Trimming removed 4 bases from V and 0 bases from J, with 13 bases in between. Germline CDR1 is SGHRS and CDR2 is YFSETQ. The CDR3 sequence: CASSTQQGMNTEAFF. The CDR3 nucleotides read TGCGCCAGCAGCACCCAACAGGGTATGAACACTGAAGCTTTCTTT.

This rearrangement joins TRBV7-9 to TRBJ2-1; 11 nucleotides agree with TRBD2. The germline V gene has CDR1 SEHNR and CDR2 FQNEAQ (reference sequence). The junction had 8 bases not matched to a gene; V was cut back by 5 bases and J by 2 bases. The CDR3 totals 17 residues. The CDR3: CASSPQTSGVPYNEQFF. CDR3 nucleotides: TGTGCCAGCAGCCCGCAGACTAGCGGGGTCCCCTACAATGAGCAGTTCTTC.

This chain uses TRBV5-5 with TRBJ2-7; 7 bases are shared with TRBD2. V was clipped by 2 bases and J by 2 bases; unmatched bases: 10. In germline, CDR1 is SGHKS, CDR2 YYEKEE (reference sequence). The CDR3 sequence is 16 residues long. The CDR3 spells CASSFRAGSETYEQYF. The CDR3 DNA follows: TGTGCCAGCAGCTTCCGAGCGGGGAGTGAGACCTACGAGCAGTACTTC.